This T cell receptor beta chain stems from a study of human T cells and chemical hapten exposure. Per germline, CDR1 MNHEY and CDR2 SVGAGI. The CDR3 sequence is 16 residues long. V dropped 2 bases and J dropped 7 bases, with 20 bases sitting between them. Described time point: pre-sensitization, week 0. Documented treatment: therapeutic diphenylcyclopropenone sensitization with weekly scalp DPC. This clonotype appeared a few times. Each CDR3 protein is one row after TCRdb ran MiXCR on the RACE reads. The sample lists 250,000 to 300,000 distinct CDR3 sequences; almost 8% were seen once. The rearrangement links TRBV6-5 to TRBJ2-5; a weak D match, TRBD2 (5 bases). This clonotype was obtained from a man younger than 35 with alopecia areata. Some clones in this sample may be carry-over from other donors' samples. The sequenced sample was whole blood, obtained in connection with sensitization to the hapten diphenylcyclopropenone (DPC). The CDR3 reads CASSYNWRSGPRTQYF. CDR3 nucleotide sequence: TGTGCCAGCAGTTACAATTGGCGGAGCGGCCCTCGGACCCAGTACTTC.